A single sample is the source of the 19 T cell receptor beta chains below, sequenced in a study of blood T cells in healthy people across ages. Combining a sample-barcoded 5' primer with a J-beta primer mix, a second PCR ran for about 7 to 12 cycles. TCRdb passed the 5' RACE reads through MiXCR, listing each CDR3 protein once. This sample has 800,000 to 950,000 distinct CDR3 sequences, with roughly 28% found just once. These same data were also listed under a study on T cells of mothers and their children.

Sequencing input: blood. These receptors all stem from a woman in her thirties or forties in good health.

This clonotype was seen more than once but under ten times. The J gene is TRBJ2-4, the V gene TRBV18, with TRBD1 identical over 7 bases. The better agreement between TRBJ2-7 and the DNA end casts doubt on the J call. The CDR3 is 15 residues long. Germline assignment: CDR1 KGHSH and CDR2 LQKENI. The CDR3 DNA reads TGTGCCAGCTCACCTCCCGGGACAGTTTTTAACGAGCAGTACTTC. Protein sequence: CASSPPGTVFNEQYF.

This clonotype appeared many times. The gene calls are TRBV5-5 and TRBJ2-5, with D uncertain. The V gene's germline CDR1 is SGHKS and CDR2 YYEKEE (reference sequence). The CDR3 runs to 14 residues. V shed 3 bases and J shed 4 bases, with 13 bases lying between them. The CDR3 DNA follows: TGTGCCAGCAGCTGGGATTTGGTGGGAGAGACCCAGTACTTC. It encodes CASSWDLVGETQYF. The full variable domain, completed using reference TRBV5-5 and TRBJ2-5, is DAGVTQSPTHLIKTRGQQVTLRCSPISGHKSVSWYQQVLGQGPQFIFQYYEKEERGRGNFPDRFSARQFPNYSSELNVNALLLGDSALYLCASSWDLVGETQYFGPGTRLLVL.

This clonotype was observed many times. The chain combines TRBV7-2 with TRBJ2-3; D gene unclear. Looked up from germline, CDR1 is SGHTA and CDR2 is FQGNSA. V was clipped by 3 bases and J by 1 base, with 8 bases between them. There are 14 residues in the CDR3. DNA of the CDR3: TGTGCCAGCAGCTTCGGTGTGGGCACAGATACGCAGTATTTT. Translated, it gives CASSFGVGTDTQYF.

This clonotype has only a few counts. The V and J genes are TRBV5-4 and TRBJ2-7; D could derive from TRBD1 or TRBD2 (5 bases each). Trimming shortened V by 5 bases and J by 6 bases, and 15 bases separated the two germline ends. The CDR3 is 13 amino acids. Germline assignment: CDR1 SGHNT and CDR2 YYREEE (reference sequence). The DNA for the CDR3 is TGTGCCAGCAGTCACCAATGGGGGTCCGAGCAGTACTTC. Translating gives CASSHQWGSEQYF.

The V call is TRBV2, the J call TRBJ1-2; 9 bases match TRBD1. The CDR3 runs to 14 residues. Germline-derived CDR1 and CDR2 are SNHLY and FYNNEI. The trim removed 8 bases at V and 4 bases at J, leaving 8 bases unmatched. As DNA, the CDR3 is TGTGCCAGCGCGGGACAGGGACAGGCCTATGGCTACACCTTC. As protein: CASAGQGQAYGYTF. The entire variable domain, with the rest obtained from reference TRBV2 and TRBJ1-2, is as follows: EPEVTQTPSHQVTQMGQEVILRCVPISNHLYFYWYRQILGQKVEFLVSFYNNEISEKSEIFDDQFSVERPDGSNFTLKIRSTKLEDSAMYFCASAGQGQAYGYTFGSGTRLTVV.

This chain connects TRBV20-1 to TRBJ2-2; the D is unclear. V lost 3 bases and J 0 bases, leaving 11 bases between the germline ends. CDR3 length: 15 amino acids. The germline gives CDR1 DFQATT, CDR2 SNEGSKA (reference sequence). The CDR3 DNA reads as TGCAGTGCTAGCGTGACCCAAGCGAACACCGGGGAGCTGTTTTTT. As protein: CSASVTQANTGELFF.

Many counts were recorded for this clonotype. CDR3 in DNA: TGTGCCAGCAGCTTAGGGACGGAGAATTCACCCCTCCACTTT. Amino acids: CASSLGTENSPLHF. This sequence joins TRBV7-3 and TRBJ1-6; the D gene is possibly TRBD1 (5 bases). V was cut by 2 bases and J by 7 bases, with 9 bases left in between. CDR1 and CDR2 (germline): SGHTA, FQGTGA. CDR3 length equals 14 residues.

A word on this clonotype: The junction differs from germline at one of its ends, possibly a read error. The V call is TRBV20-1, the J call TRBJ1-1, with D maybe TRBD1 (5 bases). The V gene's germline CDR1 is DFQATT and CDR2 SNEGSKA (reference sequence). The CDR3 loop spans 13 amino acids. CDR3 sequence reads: CSAPPGTYTVAFF. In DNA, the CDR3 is TGCAGTGCCCCTCCCGGGACCTACACTGTAGCTTTCTTT.

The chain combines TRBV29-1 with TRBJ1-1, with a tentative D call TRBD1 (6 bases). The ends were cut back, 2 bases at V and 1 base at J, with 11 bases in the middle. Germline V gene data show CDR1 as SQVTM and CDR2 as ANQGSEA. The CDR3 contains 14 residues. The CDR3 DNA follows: TGCAGCGTTGAAACCGGGGGCTGGAACACTGAAGCTTTCTTT. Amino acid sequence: CSVETGGWNTEAFF. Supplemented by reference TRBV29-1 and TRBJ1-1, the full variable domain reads SAVISQKPSRDICQRGTSLTIQCQVDSQVTMMFWYRQQPGQSLTLIATANQGSEATYESGFVIDKFPISRPNLTFSTLTVSNMSPEDSSIYLCSVETGGWNTEAFFGQGTRLTVV.

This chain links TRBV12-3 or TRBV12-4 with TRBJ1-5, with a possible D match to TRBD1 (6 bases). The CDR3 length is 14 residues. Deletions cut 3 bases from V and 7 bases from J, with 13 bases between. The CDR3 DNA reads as TGTGCCAGCAGTTTGCAGGGGACGGGGCAGCCCCAGCATTTT. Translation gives CASSLQGTGQPQHF.

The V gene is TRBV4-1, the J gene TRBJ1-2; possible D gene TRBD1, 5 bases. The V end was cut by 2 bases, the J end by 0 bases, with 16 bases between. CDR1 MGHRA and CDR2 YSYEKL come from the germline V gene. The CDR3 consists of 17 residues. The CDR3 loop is CASSQPIRRGTNYGYTF. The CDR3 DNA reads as TGCGCCAGCAGCCAACCTATCAGGAGGGGAACTAACTATGGCTACACCTTC.

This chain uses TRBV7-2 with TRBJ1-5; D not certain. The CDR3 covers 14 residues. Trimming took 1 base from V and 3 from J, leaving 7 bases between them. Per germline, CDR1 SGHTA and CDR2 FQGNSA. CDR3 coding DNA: TGTGCCAGCAGCTTAGTAGGGCCCAATCAGCCCCAGCATTTT. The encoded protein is CASSLVGPNQPQHF.

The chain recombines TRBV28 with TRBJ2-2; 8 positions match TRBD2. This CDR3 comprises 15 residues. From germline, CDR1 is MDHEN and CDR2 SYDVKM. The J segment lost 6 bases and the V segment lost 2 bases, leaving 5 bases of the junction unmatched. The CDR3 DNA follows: TGTGCCAGCAGTTTAAACGGGGGGGCCTCCGGGGAGCTGTTTTTT. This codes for CASSLNGGASGELFF.

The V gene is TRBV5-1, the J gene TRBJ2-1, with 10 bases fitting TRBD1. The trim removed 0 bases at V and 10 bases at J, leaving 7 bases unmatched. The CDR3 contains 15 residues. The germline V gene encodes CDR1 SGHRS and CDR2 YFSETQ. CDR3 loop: CASSLAGDRGYEQFF. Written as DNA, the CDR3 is TGCGCCAGCAGCTTGGCCGGGGACAGGGGCTACGAGCAGTTCTTC.

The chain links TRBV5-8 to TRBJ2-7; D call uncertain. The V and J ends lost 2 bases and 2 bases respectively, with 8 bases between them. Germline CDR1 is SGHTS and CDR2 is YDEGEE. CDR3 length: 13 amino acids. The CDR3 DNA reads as TGTGCCAGCAGCTTTTCACGGACCTACGAGCAGTACTTC. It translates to CASSFSRTYEQYF.

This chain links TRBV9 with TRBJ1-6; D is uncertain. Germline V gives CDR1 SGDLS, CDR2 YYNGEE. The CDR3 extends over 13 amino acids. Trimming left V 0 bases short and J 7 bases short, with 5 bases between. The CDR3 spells CASSVVGNSPLHF. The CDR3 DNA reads TGTGCCAGCAGCGTAGTAGGCAATTCACCCCTCCACTTT.

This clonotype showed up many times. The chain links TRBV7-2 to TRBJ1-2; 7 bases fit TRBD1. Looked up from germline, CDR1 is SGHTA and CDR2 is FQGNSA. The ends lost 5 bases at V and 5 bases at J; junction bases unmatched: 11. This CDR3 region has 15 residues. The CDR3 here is CASSPTTGQVYGYTF. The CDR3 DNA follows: TGTGCCAGCAGCCCCACGACAGGGCAGGTGTATGGCTACACCTTC.

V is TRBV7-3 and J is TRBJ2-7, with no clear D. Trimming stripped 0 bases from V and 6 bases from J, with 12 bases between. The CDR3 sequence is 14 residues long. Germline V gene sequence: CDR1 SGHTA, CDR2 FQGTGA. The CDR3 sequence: CASSLTSAGGEQYF. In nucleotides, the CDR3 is TGTGCCAGCAGCTTAACGTCTGCTGGCGGCGAGCAGTACTTC.

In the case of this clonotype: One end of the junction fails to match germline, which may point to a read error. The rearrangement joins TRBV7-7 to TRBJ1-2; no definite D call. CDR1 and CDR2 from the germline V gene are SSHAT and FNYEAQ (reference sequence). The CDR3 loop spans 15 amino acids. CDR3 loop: CASSLGGGWSYGYTF. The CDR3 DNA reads TGTGCTAGCAGCTTAGGAGGAGGTTGGAGTTATGGCTACACCTTC.